The 21 T cell receptor beta chains reported below all come from one sample, sequenced in a study of shared clonotypes between healthy human individuals. Libraries were prepared by immunoSEQ multiplex PCR; TCRdb keeps only in-frame clonotypes and omits some of them. The data contain approximately 1,000,000 clones, roughly 80% of them seen just once; the ten biggest clones take up 0.89%. Sequencing was performed on memory CD4+ T cells from PBMCs. As to subset: CD45RA-negative fraction. The source is a man aged 18 to 30 in good health. Some clones in this sample may be carry-over from other donors' samples.

The chain joins TRBV5-1 to TRBJ2-7, with a possible D match to TRBD1 (6 bases). The germline gives CDR1 SGHRS, CDR2 YFSETQ. V lost 1 base and J lost 3, with 11 bases in between. This CDR3 is built from 14 residues. The CDR3, as DNA: TGCGCCAGCAGCTTGTTTTTACAGGGCTACGAGCAGTACTTC. Translating it yields CASSLFLQGYEQYF. Looking up the rest from reference TRBV5-1 and TRBJ2-7 gives the full variable domain: KAGVTQTPRYLIKTRGQQVTLSCSPISGHRSVSWYQQTPGQGLQFLFEYFSETQRNKGNFPGRFSGRQFSNSRSEMNVSTLELGDSALYLCASSLFLQGYEQYFGPGTRLTVT.

The rearrangement joins TRBV14 to TRBJ1-1, with TRBD1 matching 8 bases. The trim removed 3 bases at V and 6 bases at J, leaving 12 bases unmatched. The CDR3 runs to 16 residues. Germline loops: CDR1 SGHDN, CDR2 FVKESK. CDR3 amino acids: CASSHLHRGIKAEAFF. The CDR3 DNA is TGTGCCAGCAGCCACTTACACAGGGGGATTAAGGCTGAAGCTTTCTTT. Variable domain in full (rest from reference TRBV14 and TRBJ1-1): EAGVTQFPSHSVIEKGQTVTLRCDPISGHDNLYWYRRVMGKEIKFLLHFVKESKQDESGMPNNRFLAERTGGTYSTLKVQPAELEDSGVYFCASSHLHRGIKAEAFFGQGTRLTVV.

DNA of the CDR3: TGCAGCGTTGTAGGGGCGACGGCTACAACTAATGAAAAACTGTTTTTT. Residues: CSVVGATATTNEKLFF. The chain carries TRBV29-1 and TRBJ1-4, with D tentatively TRBD1 (5 bases). The ends were cut back, 4 bases at V and 0 bases at J, with 15 bases in the middle. The length of the CDR3 is 16 residues. Germline V lookup: CDR1 SQVTM, CDR2 ANQGSEA.

This sequence joins TRBV18 and TRBJ2-5; no clear D gene. CDR3 length equals 15 residues. Germline CDR1 reads KGHSH; CDR2 reads LQKENI. V lost 1 base and J 2 bases, leaving 11 bases between the germline ends. CDR3 protein: CASSPQSFRQETQYF. DNA for the CDR3: TGTGCCAGCTCACCACAGTCCTTTAGGCAAGAGACCCAGTACTTC.

The chain joins TRBV5-1 to TRBJ2-2, with D possibly being TRBD1 (5 bases). The CDR3 runs 15 residues. Germline lookup yields CDR1 SGHRS and CDR2 YFSETQ. Trimming took 0 bases from V and 5 from J, leaving 11 bases between them. CDR3 sequence: CASSLGAGSTGELFF. CDR3 DNA: TGCGCCAGCAGCTTGGGGGCAGGGTCGACCGGGGAGCTGTTTTTT.

This clone was seen only once. The chain carries TRBV30 and TRBJ1-5; D call uncertain. Per germline, CDR1 GTSNPN and CDR2 SVGIG (reference sequence). This CDR3 comprises 13 residues. Trimming removed 2 bases at V and 7 bases at J, with 12 bases between. The CDR3 region has the DNA TGTGCCTGGAGTAACGGGGTCGGACAGCCCCAGCATTTT. Translated: CAWSNGVGQPQHF.

The chain carries TRBV5-1 and TRBJ2-1; tentatively, D is TRBD1 or TRBD2 (5 bases each). The V gene's germline CDR1 is SGHRS and CDR2 YFSETQ. V lost 0 bases, J lost 2 bases, and 15 bases lay in between. This CDR3 has 17 residues. The CDR3 DNA reads as TGCGCCAGCAGCTTGGCCGACGGGGCCGGCCCCTACAATGAGCAGTTCTTC. This translates into CASSLADGAGPYNEQFF.

This chain uses TRBV28 with TRBJ1-3; weak D call: TRBD1 (5 bases). Germline CDR1 is MDHEN and CDR2 is SYDVKM. The CDR3 runs to 15 residues. V was cut by 3 bases and J by 4 bases, with 13 bases left in between. The CDR3 sequence: CASSFFQGTGNTIYF. In DNA form, the CDR3 reads TGTGCCAGCAGTTTTTTTCAGGGAACAGGAAACACCATATATTTT.

This sequence joins TRBV7-2 and TRBJ2-2, with 7 bases aligning to TRBD2. CDR1 and CDR2 from the germline V gene are SGHTA and FQGNSA. V shed 4 bases, J shed 2 bases, and the junction held 1 base outside the gene matches. The CDR3 is 14 amino acids. CDR3 DNA: TGTGCCAGCAGCTGGGAGGGAAACACCGGGGAGCTGTTTTTT. Protein: CASSWEGNTGELFF. Complete variable domain (other parts from reference TRBV7-2 and TRBJ2-2): GAGVSQSPSNKVTEKGKDVELRCDPISGHTALYWYRQSLGQGLEFLIYFQGNSAPDKSGLPSDRFSAERTGGSVSTLTIQRTQQEDSAVYLCASSWEGNTGELFFGEGSRLTVL.

The gene calls are TRBV30 and TRBJ1-5; D is possibly TRBD1 (5 bases). This CDR3 has 13 amino acids. V lost 4 bases, J lost 6 bases, and 13 bases lay in between. Germline V gives CDR1 GTSNPN, CDR2 SVGIG (reference sequence). The DNA of the CDR3 is TGTGCCTGGAACCTCGACGGGGGTCAGCCCCAGCATTTT. As protein: CAWNLDGGQPQHF. The whole variable domain, remainder taken from reference TRBV30 and TRBJ1-5, is SQTIHQWPATLVQPVGSPLSLECTVEGTSNPNLYWYRQAAGRGLQLLFYSVGIGQISSEVPQNLSASRPQDRQFILSSKKLLLSDSGFYLCAWNLDGGQPQHFGDGTRLSIL.

This sequence joins TRBV6-1 and TRBJ2-1; TRBD1 matches at 7 bases. Germline V CDR1 and CDR2: MNHNS, SASEGT. The J segment lost 6 bases and the V segment lost 7 bases, leaving 12 bases of the junction unmatched. CDR3 length equals 15 residues. CDR3 sequence: CASTEETGWVNEQFF. In nucleotides, the CDR3 is TGTGCCAGCACCGAAGAGACAGGGTGGGTCAATGAGCAGTTCTTC.

The rearrangement uses TRBV18 and TRBJ2-7; maybe TRBD1 (5 bases). The length of the CDR3 is 13 residues. V was cut by 2 bases and J by 4 bases, with 9 bases left in between. CDR1 is KGHSH, CDR2 LQKENI, per germline. The CDR3 DNA reads TGTGCCAGCTCACCAGGGGCGTGGTACGAGCAGTACTTC. Residues: CASSPGAWYEQYF. Filled out from reference TRBV18 and TRBJ2-7, the complete variable domain reads NAGVMQNPRHLVRRRGQEARLRCSPMKGHSHVYWYRQLPEEGLKFMVYLQKENIIDESGMPKERFSAEFPKEGPSILRIQQVVRGDSAAYFCASSPGAWYEQYFGPGTRLTVT.

This clone has a count of ten or more. The V call is TRBV7-7, the J call TRBJ2-7, with unresolved D. CDR1 and CDR2 from the germline V gene are SSHAT and FNYEAQ (reference sequence). CDR3 length equals 14 residues. Deletions cut 5 bases from V and 6 bases from J, with 17 bases between. CDR3 nucleotides: TGTGCCAGCAGCATTGCCGGGTCGCAATCCGAGCAGTACTTC. Amino acids: CASSIAGSQSEQYF.

The chain uses TRBV28 and TRBJ2-1; 9 positions agree with TRBD2. V lost 2 bases and J lost 8; bases outside the gene matches: 7. This CDR3 has 15 residues. CDR1 and CDR2 (germline): MDHEN, SYDVKM. CDR3 coding DNA: TGTGCCAGCAGTTTAGCGGCGGGAGGGCCGGATGAGCAGTTCTTC. This codes for CASSLAAGGPDEQFF.

The DNA for the CDR3 is TGTGCCAGCAGCTTGGCCCTAGGGCGAGGGGTTGGGGATGAGCAGTTCTTC. Its protein product is CASSLALGRGVGDEQFF. The chain employs TRBV5-4 and TRBJ2-1; D may match TRBD1 or TRBD2 (5 bases each). Germline loops: CDR1 SGHNT, CDR2 YYREEE (reference sequence). The germline V and J ends were trimmed by 0 bases and 8 bases, with 21 bases remaining between them. The CDR3 loop spans 17 amino acids.

The rearrangement joins TRBV5-4 to TRBJ2-3, with TRBD2 identical over 7 bases. CDR1 and CDR2 (germline): SGHNT, YYREEE (reference sequence). After removal of 4 bases from V and 9 bases from J, the junction contained 17 bases not matched to a gene. The CDR3 runs 16 residues. For the CDR3, the DNA is TGTGCCAGCAGCCTCGTCAGCGGGATAGGCCTTTCGACGCAGTATTTT. Residues: CASSLVSGIGLSTQYF.

This chain joins TRBV7-9 and TRBJ2-2; D gene unclear. CDR1 is SEHNR, CDR2 FQNEAQ, per germline (reference sequence). The CDR3 runs 12 residues. CDR3: CAQGRSTGELFF. The CDR3 coding sequence is TGTGCACAAGGTCGGTCCACCGGGGAGCTGTTTTTT.

The J gene is TRBJ2-1, the V gene TRBV9; TRBD1 matches at 8 bases. Germline V gene sequence: CDR1 SGDLS, CDR2 YYNGEE. V lost 4 bases to trimming and J lost 3 bases; unmatched junction nucleotides: 3. The CDR3 consists of 14 residues. The CDR3 protein is CASSQGQVYNEQFF. For the CDR3, the DNA is TGTGCCAGCAGCCAGGGACAGGTCTACAATGAGCAGTTCTTC.

This chain uses TRBV6-5 with TRBJ2-1, with D tentatively TRBD1 (5 bases). CDR3 length: 14 residues. CDR1 is MNHEY and CDR2 is SVGAGI in the germline V gene. Trimming stripped 4 bases from V and 6 bases from J, with 13 bases between. The CDR3 DNA reads TGTGCCAGCAGTTCCCCGACAGCCTTCAATGAGCAGTTCTTC. Protein: CASSSPTAFNEQFF.

The table lists this clone with a count of one. The CDR3 nucleotides read TGTGCCTGGAGTCCATCCCGGACGGATGTCAATCAGCCCCAGCATTTT. Encoded protein: CAWSPSRTDVNQPQHF. The chain couples TRBV30 to TRBJ1-5; D is uncertain. The CDR3 is made up of 16 amino acids. V lost 2 bases, J lost 3 bases, and 17 bases lay in between. The germline V gene encodes CDR1 GTSNPN and CDR2 SVGIG (reference sequence).

The CDR3 DNA follows: TGTGCCAGCAGCCGGACAGGGGGCGCATTCTACAATGAGCAGTTCTTC. Encoded protein: CASSRTGGAFYNEQFF. This rearrangement joins TRBV11-2 to TRBJ2-1, with 11 bases aligning to TRBD1. Germline V gene data show CDR1 as SGHAT and CDR2 as FQNNGV. The CDR3 loop spans 16 amino acids. V trimming: 5 bases; J trimming: 3 bases; junction bases outside the gene matches: 6.